Listed below are T cell receptor beta chains from one sample, sequenced in a study of tumor-infiltrating lymphocytes in oesophageal squamous cell carcinoma. TCRdb used MiXCR to reprocess the PCR reads, holding one entry per CDR3 protein. The sample has 6,500 to 8,500 distinct CDR3 sequences, around a sixth seen once. Source material: blood. The receptors stem from a male donor with esophageal squamous cell carcinoma. The CDR3 runs from the conserved cysteine through the conserved F or W. The D gene is left open where the match is weak. Clone size is given for some rows only: seen once, a few or many times, or a class if the clone is expanded.

size	D	V	J	DNA	CDR3
NA	NA	TRBV19	TRBJ1-4	TGTGCCAGTACCAAGCCGGGTGAAAAACTGTTTTTT	CASTKPGEKLFF
large	NA	TRBV7-3	TRBJ2-1	TGTGCCAGCAGCTTAGGATCGGTGGTAGGGGGGGCCGGGGATGAGCAGTTCTTC	CASSLGSVVGGAGDEQFF
NA	TRBD2	TRBV10-2	TRBJ2-1	TGCGCCAGTAGTGAGGCCTTAGCGGGGGCCGTAGTATCCTACAATGAGCAGTTATTC	CASSEALAGAVVSYNEQLF
many	TRBD1	TRBV6-1	TRBJ2-5	TGTGCCAGCAGTACTTCCGGGACAGGGGGCTGGGGTGAGCAGTACTTC	CASSTSGTGGWGEQYF
many	NA	TRBV14	TRBJ2-1	TGTGCCAGCAGCCTTACCTCAGGACGGAGTTGGAACTTC	CASSLTSGRSWNF
few	NA	TRBV12-5	TRBJ1-1	TGTGCTAGCGGATCTACAGAGATCACTGAAGCTTTCTTT	CASGSTEITEAFF
many	NA	TRBV5-4	TRBJ2-1	TGTGCCAGCACCAGTGTCTACAAAAGCTCCTACAATGAGCAGTTCTTC	CASTSVYKSSYNEQFF
few	NA	TRBV15	TRBJ1-2	TGTGCCACCAGCAGAGATCCAAGGGCCTATGGCTACACCTTC	CATSRDPRAYGYTF
few	TRBD2	TRBV5-6	TRBJ2-7	TGTGCCAGCAGCTTGGGCGCGGGGGGTTCCTACGAGCAGTACTTC	CASSLGAGGSYEQYF
many	NA	TRBV25-1	TRBJ2-2	TGTGCCAGCAGTGATATCCTGAAGGGGTCGGGAGGGGAGCTGTTTTTT	CASSDILKGSGGELFF
many	TRBD1	TRBV10-3	TRBJ2-2	TGTGCCATCAGATCGACAGGGGCGAACACCGGGGAGCTGTTTTTT	CAIRSTGANTGELFF
NA	NA	TRBV18	TRBJ1-2	TGTGCCAGCTCACCAACAGGGTTTGGCTACACCTTC	CASSPTGFGYTF
medium-sized	NA	TRBV11-3	TRBJ2-1	TGTGCCACCAGGGCGAGCGGCGATGAGCAGTTCTTC	CATRASGDEQFF
many	NA	TRBV27	TRBJ2-7	TGTGCCAGCAGTTTTTATAGGACGCCTACCTACGAGCAGTACTTC	CASSFYRTPTYEQYF
many	NA	TRBV19	TRBJ2-1	TGTGCCAGTCGCGACAGTTCCTACAATGAGCAGTTCTTC	CASRDSSYNEQFF
many	NA	TRBV4-1	TRBJ2-3	TGCGCCAGCAGCCAAGCACAGGAGGGACGTACGCAGTATTTT	CASSQAQEGRTQYF
many	TRBD2	TRBV11-3	TRBJ2-7	TGTGCCAGCAGCTTAGTACAAGCGGGGCCGACCTACGAGCAGTACTTC	CASSLVQAGPTYEQYF
few	NA	TRBV5-6	TRBJ2-7	TGTGCCAGCAGCCCGCTTGGAGTTAAGTACGAGCAGTACTTC	CASSPLGVKYEQYF
large	NA	TRBV7-2	TRBJ2-4	TGTGCCAGCAGCAGAGACAGCGGCATTCAGTACTTC	CASSRDSGIQYF
large	NA	TRBV7-9	TRBJ2-1	TGTGCCAGCAGCTTAGTCGGGAACTACAATGAGCAGTTCTTC	CASSLVGNYNEQFF
medium-sized	NA	TRBV7-2	TRBJ2-2	TGTGCCAGTCGCCTGGGGGACACCGGGGAGCTGTTTTTT	CASRLGDTGELFF
many	NA	TRBV6-1	TRBJ1-4	TGTGCCAGCAGCCCACCTCCGGGCAGGGGACGATTCGGAAAACTGTTTTTT	CASSPPPGRGRFGKLFF
NA	NA	TRBV7-6	TRBJ1-1	TGTGCCAGCAGCACCTCGGGGCAGAGTGAGGCTTTCTTT	CASSTSGQSEAFF
many	NA	TRBV7-2	TRBJ1-5	TGTGCCAGCAGCTTAGAGCAGGGATCGGGAATGGGTCAGCCCCAGCATTTT	CASSLEQGSGMGQPQHF
many	NA	TRBV2	TRBJ2-6	TGTGCCAGCAGACAGGCCTCTGGGGCCAACGTCCTGACTTTC	CASRQASGANVLTF
medium-sized	NA	TRBV6-1	TRBJ2-3	TGTGCCAGCAGATCCGGGCCAGATACGCAGTATTTT	CASRSGPDTQYF
NA	NA	TRBV19	TRBJ1-2	TGTGCCAGTAGTATAGATAGGACTGGCTACACCTTC	CASSIDRTGYTF
few	TRBD1	TRBV5-1	TRBJ1-2	TGCGCCAGCAGCCAACTGGGGACAGGGGAGTATGGCTACACCTTC	CASSQLGTGEYGYTF
few	NA	TRBV10-3	TRBJ1-3	TGTGCCATCAGTGAGTCGATGGGGACTGGAAACACCATATATTTT	CAISESMGTGNTIYF
few	TRBD2	TRBV19	TRBJ2-7	TGTGCCAGTAGTATCCCAGCGGGGCCCACCAATGAGCAGTACTTC	CASSIPAGPTNEQYF
medium-sized	NA	TRBV7-6	TRBJ1-1	TGTGCCAGCAGCTTACGGGGTGGTGACACTGAAGCTTTCTTT	CASSLRGGDTEAFF
many	TRBD1	TRBV6-1	TRBJ2-5	TGTGCCAGCAGCAAGGACAGGGGACAAGAGACCCAGTACTTC	CASSKDRGQETQYF
few	NA	TRBV19	TRBJ1-1	TGTGCCAGTAGATCAGGGGACACTGAAGCTTTCTTT	CASRSGDTEAFF
NA	NA	TRBV9	TRBJ2-4	TGTGCCAGCAGCGTAGAGGGAGAAAACATTCAGTACTTC	CASSVEGENIQYF
many	TRBD2	TRBV12-3/TRBV12-4	TRBJ2-1	TGTGCCAGCAGCACGACACGAAGCGGGGGGCCCCTTAATGAGCAGTTCTTC	CASSTTRSGGPLNEQFF
many	TRBD2	TRBV4-2	TRBJ2-5	TGTGCCAGCAGCACCGGTAGCGGGGGGGGTCTTAGGGAGACCCAGTACTTC	CASSTGSGGGLRETQYF
medium-sized	TRBD1	TRBV12-3/TRBV12-4	TRBJ1-5	TGTGCCAGCAGTTTAAAAGTCGGGGGCACAGGGGGTGGCAATCAGCCCCAGCATTTT	CASSLKVGGTGGGNQPQHF
many	NA	TRBV11-2	TRBJ1-2	TGTGCCAGCAGCTTAGCGGGCGGCAGTGCAACGTCTTATGGCTACACCTTC	CASSLAGGSATSYGYTF
many	TRBD2	TRBV6-1	TRBJ2-2	TGTGCCAGCAGTCGGGGGGGGATAAACACCGGGGAGCTGTTTTTT	CASSRGGINTGELFF
NA	TRBD2	TRBV15	TRBJ2-1	TGTGCCACCAGGCAGCGGGGGGGTTACAATGAGCAGTTCTTC	CATRQRGGYNEQFF
NA	NA	TRBV27	TRBJ2-1	TGTGCCAGCAGGGCGGTACTTTTGGGGAATGAGCAGTTCTTC	CASRAVLLGNEQFF
medium-sized	TRBD2	TRBV11-2	TRBJ2-1	TGTGCCAGCAGCTTTGCGGGGGGGTACAATGAGCAGTTCTTC	CASSFAGGYNEQFF
many	NA	TRBV5-8	TRBJ1-2	TGTGCCAGCAGCTTAGACAGTTATGGCTACACCTTC	CASSLDSYGYTF
few	NA	TRBV19	TRBJ2-1	TGTGCCAGTAGTATTGCAGGATACAATGAGCAGTTCTTC	CASSIAGYNEQFF
medium-sized	NA	TRBV12-3/TRBV12-4	TRBJ2-5	TGTGCCAGCAGGTATAGTGGGACCAGCACGTTGATGACCCAGTACTTC	CASRYSGTSTLMTQYF
medium-sized	NA	TRBV7-6	TRBJ2-2	TGTGCCAGCAGCTTGAGGGCCGGGGAGCTGTTTTTT	CASSLRAGELFF
medium-sized	TRBD1	TRBV6-1	TRBJ2-4	TGTGCCAGCAGGAAGACAGGGGAGACCAAAAACATTCAGTACTTC	CASRKTGETKNIQYF
few	NA	TRBV18	TRBJ2-3	TGTGCCAGCTCACCTACAGATACGCAGTATTTT	CASSPTDTQYF
medium-sized	TRBD1	TRBV7-9	TRBJ2-4	TGTGCCAGCAGCTTAGGGCAGGGGGCGCTGAACATTCAGTACTTC	CASSLGQGALNIQYF